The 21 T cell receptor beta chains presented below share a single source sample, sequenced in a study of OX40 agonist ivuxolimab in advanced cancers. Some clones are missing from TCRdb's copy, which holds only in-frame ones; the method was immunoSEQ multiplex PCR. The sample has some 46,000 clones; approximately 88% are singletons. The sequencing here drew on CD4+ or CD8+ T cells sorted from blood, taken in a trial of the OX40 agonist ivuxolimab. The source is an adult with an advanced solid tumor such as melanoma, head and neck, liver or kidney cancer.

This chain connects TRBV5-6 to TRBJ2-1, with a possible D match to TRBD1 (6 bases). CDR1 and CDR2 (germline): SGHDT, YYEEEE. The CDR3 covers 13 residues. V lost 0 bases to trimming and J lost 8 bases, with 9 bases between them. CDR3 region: CASSLGGPDEQFF. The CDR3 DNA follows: TGTGCCAGCAGCTTGGGGGGGCCTGATGAGCAGTTCTTC.

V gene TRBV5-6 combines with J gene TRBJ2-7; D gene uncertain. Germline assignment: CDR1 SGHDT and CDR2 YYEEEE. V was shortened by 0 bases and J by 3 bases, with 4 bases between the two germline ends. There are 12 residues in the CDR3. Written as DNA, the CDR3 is TGTGCCAGCAGCTTGGGTTACTACGAGCAGTACTTC. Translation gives CASSLGYYEQYF. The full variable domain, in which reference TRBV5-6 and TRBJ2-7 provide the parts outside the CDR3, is DAGVTQSPTHLIKTRGQQVTLRCSPKSGHDTVSWYQQALGQGPQFIFQYYEEEERQRGNFPDRFSGHQFPNYSSELNVNALLLGDSALYLCASSLGYYEQYFGPGTRLTVT.

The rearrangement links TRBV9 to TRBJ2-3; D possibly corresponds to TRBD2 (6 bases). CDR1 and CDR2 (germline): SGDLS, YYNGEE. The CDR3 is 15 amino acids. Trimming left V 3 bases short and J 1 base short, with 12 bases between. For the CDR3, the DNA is TGTGCCAGCAGCGGCGGAGGGGAGGGCACAGATACGCAGTATTTT. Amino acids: CASSGGGEGTDTQYF.

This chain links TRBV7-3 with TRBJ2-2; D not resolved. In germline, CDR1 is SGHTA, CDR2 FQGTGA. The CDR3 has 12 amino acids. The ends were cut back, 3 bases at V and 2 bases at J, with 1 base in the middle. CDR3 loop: CASSFNTGELFF. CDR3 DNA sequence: TGTGCCAGCAGCTTTAACACCGGGGAGCTGTTTTTT.

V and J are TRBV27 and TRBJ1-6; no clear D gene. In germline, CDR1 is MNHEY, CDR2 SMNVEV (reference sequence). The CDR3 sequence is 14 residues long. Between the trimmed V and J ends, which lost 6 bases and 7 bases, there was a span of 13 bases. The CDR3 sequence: CASSLVGRNSPLHF. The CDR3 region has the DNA TGTGCCAGCAGCTTAGTAGGAAGAAATTCACCCCTCCACTTT.

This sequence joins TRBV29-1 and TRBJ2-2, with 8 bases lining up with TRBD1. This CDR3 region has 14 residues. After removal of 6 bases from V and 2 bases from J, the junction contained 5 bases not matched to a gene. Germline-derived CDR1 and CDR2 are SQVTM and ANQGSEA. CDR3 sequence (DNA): TGCAGCGTGGACAGGGCCGACAACACCGGGGAGCTGTTTTTT. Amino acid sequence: CSVDRADNTGELFF.

The CDR3 region is CASSLVGRATDTQYF. CDR3 sequence (DNA): TGTGCCAGCAGCTTAGTAGGGAGGGCGACAGATACGCAGTATTTT. V usage is TRBV7-2 and J usage is TRBJ2-3, with TRBD2 matching 7 bases. The CDR3 is made up of 15 amino acids. The junction had 4 bases not matched to a gene; V was cut back by 1 base and J by 3 bases. Germline CDR1 reads SGHTA; CDR2 reads FQGNSA.

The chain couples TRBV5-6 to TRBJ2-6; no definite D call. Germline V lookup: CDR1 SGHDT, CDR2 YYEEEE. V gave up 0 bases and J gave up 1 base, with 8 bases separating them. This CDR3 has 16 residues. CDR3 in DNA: TGTGCCAGCAGCTTGGCCGTGGGATCTGGGGCCAACGTCCTGACTTTC. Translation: CASSLAVGSGANVLTF.

The CDR3 DNA follows: TGTGCCAGCAGTCCTCTTGGGCAGGGCGAGGTCTATGGCTACACCTTC. Its translation: CASSPLGQGEVYGYTF. V usage is TRBV27 and J usage is TRBJ1-2; tentatively, D is TRBD1 (5 bases). This CDR3 region has 16 residues. Trimming took off 5 bases at V and 4 bases at J, with 20 bases between the two ends. The V gene's germline CDR1 is MNHEY and CDR2 SMNVEV (reference sequence).

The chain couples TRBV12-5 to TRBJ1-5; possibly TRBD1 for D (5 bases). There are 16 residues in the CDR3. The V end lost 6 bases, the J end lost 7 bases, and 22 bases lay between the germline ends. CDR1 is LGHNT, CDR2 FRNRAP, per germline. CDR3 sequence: CASGWERGLNRQPQHF. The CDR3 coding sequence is TGTGCTAGTGGCTGGGAGCGGGGCTTAAACAGACAGCCCCAGCATTTT.

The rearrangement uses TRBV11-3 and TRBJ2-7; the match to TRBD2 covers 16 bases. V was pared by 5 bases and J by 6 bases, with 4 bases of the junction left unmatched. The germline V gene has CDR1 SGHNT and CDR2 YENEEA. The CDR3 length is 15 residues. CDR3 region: CASSRGTSGRGEQYF. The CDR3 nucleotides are TGTGCCAGCAGCCGAGGGACTAGCGGGAGGGGCGAGCAGTACTTC.

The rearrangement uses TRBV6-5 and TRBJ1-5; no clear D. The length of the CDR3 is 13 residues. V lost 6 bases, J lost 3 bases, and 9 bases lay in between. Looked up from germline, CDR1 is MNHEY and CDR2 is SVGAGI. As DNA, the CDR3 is TGTGCCAGCAGGGACGGGTACAATCAGCCCCAGCATTTT. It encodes CASRDGYNQPQHF.

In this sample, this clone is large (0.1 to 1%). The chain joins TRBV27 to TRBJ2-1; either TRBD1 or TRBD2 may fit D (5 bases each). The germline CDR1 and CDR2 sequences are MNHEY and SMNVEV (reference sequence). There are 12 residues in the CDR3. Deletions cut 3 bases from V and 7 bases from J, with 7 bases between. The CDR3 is CASSLGENEQFF. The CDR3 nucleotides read TGTGCCAGCAGTTTGGGGGAGAATGAGCAGTTCTTC.

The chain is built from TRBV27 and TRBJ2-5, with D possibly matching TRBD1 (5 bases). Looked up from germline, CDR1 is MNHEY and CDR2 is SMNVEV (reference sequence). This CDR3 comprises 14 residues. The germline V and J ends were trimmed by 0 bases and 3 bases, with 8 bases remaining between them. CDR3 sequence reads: CASSLSGEEETQYF. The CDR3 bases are TGTGCCAGCAGTTTATCAGGGGAAGAAGAGACCCAGTACTTC.

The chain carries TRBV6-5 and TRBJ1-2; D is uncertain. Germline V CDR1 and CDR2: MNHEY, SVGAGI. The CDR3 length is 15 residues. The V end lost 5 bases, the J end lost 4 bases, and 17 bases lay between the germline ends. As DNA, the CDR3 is TGTGCCAGCAGTCCCAGTTTTCCCTCGGGCTATGGCTACACCTTC. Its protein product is CASSPSFPSGYGYTF.

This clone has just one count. The CDR3 nucleotides read TGTGCCAGCAGCCTGGAGGAGACCCAGTACTTC. It codes for CASSLEETQYF. The chain is built from TRBV5-8 and TRBJ2-5; D gene uncertain. The CDR3 loop spans 11 amino acids. Trimming shortened V by 4 bases and J by 5 bases, and 6 bases separated the two germline ends. Germline V gene data show CDR1 as SGHTS and CDR2 as YDEGEE.

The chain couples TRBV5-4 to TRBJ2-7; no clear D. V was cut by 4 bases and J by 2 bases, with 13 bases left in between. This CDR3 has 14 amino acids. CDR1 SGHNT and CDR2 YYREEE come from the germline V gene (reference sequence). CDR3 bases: TGTGCCAGCAGCCGAGAGGCACAAGCCTACGAGCAGTACTTC. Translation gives CASSREAQAYEQYF.

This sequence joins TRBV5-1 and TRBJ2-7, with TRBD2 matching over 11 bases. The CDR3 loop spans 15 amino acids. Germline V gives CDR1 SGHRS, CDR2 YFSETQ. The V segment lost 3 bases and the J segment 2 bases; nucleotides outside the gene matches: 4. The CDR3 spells CASSWGTSGAYEQYF. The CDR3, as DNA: TGCGCCAGCAGCTGGGGGACTAGCGGAGCCTACGAGCAGTACTTC.

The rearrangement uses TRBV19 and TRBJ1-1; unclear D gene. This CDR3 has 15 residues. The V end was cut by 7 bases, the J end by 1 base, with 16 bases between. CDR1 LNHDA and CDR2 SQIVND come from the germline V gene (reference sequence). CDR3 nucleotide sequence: TGTGCCAGTACCCCTCTCGGCATTACGAACACTGAAGCTTTCTTT. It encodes CASTPLGITNTEAFF.

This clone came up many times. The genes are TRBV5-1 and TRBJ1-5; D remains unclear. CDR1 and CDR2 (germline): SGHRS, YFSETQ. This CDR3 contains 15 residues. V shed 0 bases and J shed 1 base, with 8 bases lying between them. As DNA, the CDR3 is TGCGCCAGCAGCTTGGAGGATCCGAGCAATCAGCCCCAGCATTTT. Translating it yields CASSLEDPSNQPQHF.

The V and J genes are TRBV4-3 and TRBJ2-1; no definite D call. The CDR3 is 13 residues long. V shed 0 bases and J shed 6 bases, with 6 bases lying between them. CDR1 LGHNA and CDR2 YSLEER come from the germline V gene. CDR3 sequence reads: CASSQDQSNEQFF. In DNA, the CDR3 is TGCGCCAGCAGCCAAGATCAATCCAATGAGCAGTTCTTC.